Below, 27 T cell receptor beta chains from the same sample are listed, as sequenced in a study of OX40 agonist ivuxolimab in advanced cancers. Method: immunoSEQ multiplex PCR; TCRdb's copy keeps in-frame clones and lacks some. Among 50,000 to 65,000 clones listed, about 88% were seen once. This specimen was CD4+ or CD8+ T cells sorted from blood, taken in a trial of the OX40 agonist ivuxolimab. The receptors stem from an adult with an advanced solid tumor such as melanoma, head and neck, liver or kidney cancer.

The chain links TRBV4-1 to TRBJ1-2, with 7 bases fitting TRBD1. There are 14 residues in the CDR3. Losses at the gene ends were 0 bases for V and 4 bases for J; bases not matched to a gene: 2. Germline-derived CDR1 and CDR2 are MGHRA and YSYEKL. CDR3 nucleotides: TGCGCCAGCAGCCAAGAAGGGACAGCCTATGGCTACACCTTC. Residues: CASSQEGTAYGYTF.

The chain joins TRBV29-1 to TRBJ2-7; 9 positions match TRBD2. V lost 6 bases and J lost 0; bases outside the gene matches: 3. The germline gives CDR1 SQVTM, CDR2 ANQGSEA. This CDR3 comprises 13 residues. The CDR3 DNA sequence: TGCAGCGTCATTAGCGGGAGCTCCTACGAGCAGTACTTC. Translated: CSVISGSSYEQYF.

The chain has TRBV7-9 and TRBJ2-2; D uncertain. The length of the CDR3 is 14 residues. V was clipped by 7 bases and J by 3 bases, with 12 bases between them. Germline assignment: CDR1 SEHNR and CDR2 FQNEAQ (reference sequence). DNA for the CDR3: TGTGCCAGCATGACGACACCCCACACCGGGGAGCTGTTTTTT. This encodes CASMTTPHTGELFF.

This clone was observed a few times. The chain combines TRBV5-1 with TRBJ2-7, with no clear D. V lost 0 bases and J 3 bases, leaving 7 bases between the germline ends. This CDR3 is built from 13 residues. CDR1 is SGHRS, CDR2 YFSETQ, per germline. The chain's CDR3 is CASSLEASYEQYF. In DNA form, the CDR3 reads TGCGCCAGCAGCTTGGAAGCAAGCTACGAGCAGTACTTC.

This rearrangement joins TRBV6-5 to TRBJ1-5; D may be TRBD1 (6 bases). V lost 2 bases to trimming and J lost 5 bases, with 10 bases between them. The CDR3 consists of 14 residues. CDR1 is MNHEY, CDR2 SVGAGI, per germline. The CDR3 protein is CASSYIQGDQPQHF. CDR3 bases: TGTGCCAGCAGTTACATACAGGGTGATCAGCCCCAGCATTTT.

The chain combines TRBV5-8 with TRBJ1-1; D unclear. CDR3 length: 13 amino acids. The V gene's germline CDR1 is SGHTS and CDR2 YDEGEE. The V gene lost 0 bases and the J gene lost 3 bases, with 6 bases spanning the gap. The CDR3 DNA reads TGTGCCAGCAGCTTGGGGTTACACACTGAAGCTTTCTTT. As protein: CASSLGLHTEAFF.

The gene calls are TRBV28 and TRBJ2-7, with TRBD1 as a possible D gene (7 bases). Germline assignment: CDR1 MDHEN and CDR2 SYDVKM. Trimming shortened V by 4 bases and J by 1 base, and 11 bases separated the two germline ends. The CDR3 spans 14 residues. As DNA, the CDR3 is TGTGCCAGCAGTTCACAGGGGACTTCCTACGAGCAGTACTTC. This codes for CASSSQGTSYEQYF.

In this sample, this clone is medium-sized. The rearrangement joins TRBV5-4 to TRBJ2-7, with 9 bases matching TRBD2. V was clipped by 0 bases and J by 5 bases; unmatched bases: 9. Germline assignment: CDR1 SGHNT and CDR2 YYREEE (reference sequence). The CDR3 spans 16 residues. This chain's CDR3 is CASSLDSGSVLDEQYF. Written as DNA, the CDR3 is TGTGCCAGCAGCTTGGATAGCGGGAGTGTTTTAGACGAGCAGTACTTC.

The CDR3 sequence is CASSAGWGSEQYF. The DNA of the CDR3 is TGTGCCAGCAGCGCTGGTTGGGGAAGTGAGCAGTACTTC. The chain is built from TRBV6-1 and TRBJ2-5; no clear D. The CDR3 totals 13 residues. CDR1 MNHNS and CDR2 SASEGT come from the germline V gene. Trimming shortened V by 6 bases and J by 11 bases, and 19 bases separated the two germline ends.

The J gene is TRBJ1-1, the V gene TRBV5-4; no reliable D call. Germline V lookup: CDR1 SGHNT, CDR2 YYREEE (reference sequence). The V gene lost 0 bases and the J gene lost 7 bases, with 4 bases spanning the gap. The CDR3 has 11 residues. For the CDR3, the DNA is TGTGCCAGCAGCTTGGAGGTTGAAGCTTTCTTT. The encoded protein is CASSLEVEAFF.

V usage is TRBV27 and J usage is TRBJ2-7; 10 bases match TRBD1. The V and J ends lost 2 bases and 4 bases, in that order; junction bases with no gene match: 2. Germline V gene sequence: CDR1 MNHEY, CDR2 SMNVEV (reference sequence). CDR3 size: 14 residues. This CDR3 reads CASSLTGQGYEQYF. In DNA form, the CDR3 reads TGTGCCAGCAGTTTAACGGGACAGGGGTACGAGCAGTACTTC.

This chain connects TRBV7-9 to TRBJ1-1, with a possible D match to TRBD1 (5 bases). The CDR3 sequence is 13 residues long. Germline lookup yields CDR1 SEHNR and CDR2 FQNEAQ (reference sequence). V was cut by 7 bases and J by 6 bases, with 15 bases left in between. CDR3 region: CASTQGRGAEAFF. The CDR3 DNA follows: TGTGCCAGCACCCAAGGGAGGGGTGCTGAAGCTTTCTTT.

The V call is TRBV9, the J call TRBJ2-7, with a weak D call TRBD2 (5 bases). CDR3 length: 15 residues. The V end was cut by 0 bases, the J end by 3 bases, with 13 bases between. Per germline, CDR1 SGDLS and CDR2 YYNGEE. CDR3 in DNA: TGTGCCAGCAGCGTAGCTATCGGGGTTATCTACGAGCAGTACTTC. Its protein product is CASSVAIGVIYEQYF.

This chain links TRBV7-8 with TRBJ2-6; D remains ambiguous. Germline V CDR1 and CDR2: SGHVS, FQNEAQ. Trimming shortened V by 5 bases and J by 0 bases, and 11 bases separated the two germline ends. The CDR3 extends over 16 amino acids. In nucleotides, the CDR3 is TGTGCCAGCAGCCTTACAGCAAGCTCTGGGGCCAACGTCCTGACTTTC. Protein sequence: CASSLTASSGANVLTF.

The V call is TRBV5-8, the J call TRBJ2-7, with a weak D call TRBD2 (6 bases). Trimming took 5 bases from V and 3 from J, leaving 12 bases between them. The CDR3 sequence is 13 residues long. CDR1 is SGHTS and CDR2 is YDEGEE in the germline V gene. The CDR3 region has the DNA TGTGCCAGCAGACTACCGGGGGACTACGAGCAGTACTTC. Translated: CASRLPGDYEQYF.

The chain employs TRBV6-1 and TRBJ2-2, with a tentative D call TRBD1 (6 bases). The CDR3 covers 15 residues. Germline V gene data show CDR1 as MNHNS and CDR2 as SASEGT. V dropped 5 bases and J dropped 2 bases, with 12 bases sitting between them. CDR3 loop: CASSLDRPNTGELFF. The CDR3 DNA sequence: TGTGCCAGCAGTCTAGACAGGCCAAACACCGGGGAGCTGTTTTTT.

The CDR3: CASSYGGTTAYEQYF. The DNA of the CDR3 is TGTGCCAGCAGTTACGGCGGGACAACTGCCTACGAGCAGTACTTC. The chain is built from TRBV11-2 and TRBJ2-7; D tentatively reads TRBD1 or TRBD2 (6 bases each). The V and J ends lost 6 bases and 2 bases respectively, with 17 bases between them. The germline V gene encodes CDR1 SGHAT and CDR2 FQNNGV. This CDR3 contains 15 residues. The full variable domain, with the rest looked up from reference TRBV11-2 and TRBJ2-7, is EAGVAQSPRYKIIEKRQSVAFWCNPISGHATLYWYQQILGQGPKLLIQFQNNGVVDDSQLPKDRFSAERLKGVDSTLKIQPAKLEDSAVYLCASSYGGTTAYEQYFGPGTRLTVT.

The chain combines TRBV11-2 with TRBJ2-5, with 12 bases that match TRBD2. The germline V gene encodes CDR1 SGHAT and CDR2 FQNNGV. J was trimmed by 7 bases and V by 4 bases; bases with no gene match: 10. This CDR3 region has 16 residues. In nucleotides, the CDR3 is TGTGCCAGCAGCTCTTCGACTAGCGGGGGTGATTGGACCCAGTACTTC. It is translated as CASSSSTSGGDWTQYF.

The chain joins TRBV21-1 to TRBJ2-5; the table's D call, TRBD1, has no DNA check behind it. TRBV21-1 is recorded as a pseudogene. The CDR3 has 16 residues. DNA of the CDR3: TGTGCCAGCAGCAAAAACAGGGGGCGCCCCAAAGAGACCCAGTACTTC. It is translated as CASSKNRGRPKETQYF.

This chain joins TRBV6-1 and TRBJ2-7; 7 positions agree with TRBD2. Trimming at V came to 4 bases and at J to 0 bases, leaving 3 bases not matched to a gene. Per the germline V gene, CDR1 is MNHNS and CDR2 is SASEGT. This CDR3 is built from 14 residues. CDR3 in amino acids: CASSGRGSSYEQYF. Written as DNA, the CDR3 is TGTGCCAGCAGTGGGCGCGGGAGCTCCTACGAGCAGTACTTC.

The chain couples TRBV14 to TRBJ1-2, with D tentatively TRBD1 (5 bases). Germline-derived CDR1 and CDR2 are SGHDN and FVKESK. The CDR3 is 14 amino acids. V lost 4 bases to trimming and J lost 5 bases, with 14 bases between them. The CDR3 region is CASSLRDGTYGYTF. CDR3 nucleotides: TGTGCCAGCAGCCTCCGGGACGGAACATATGGCTACACCTTC.

The V gene is TRBV27, the J gene TRBJ1-1, with a weak D call TRBD1 (6 bases). This CDR3 has 14 residues. Germline loops: CDR1 MNHEY, CDR2 SMNVEV (reference sequence). V was clipped by 8 bases and J by 4 bases, with 17 bases between them. CDR3 sequence reads: CASSRAGVGTEAFF. The CDR3 DNA reads as TGTGCCAGCTCGAGGGCAGGGGTGGGCACTGAAGCTTTCTTT.

The V call is TRBV11-2, the J call TRBJ2-1; 9 bases are shared with TRBD2. V shed 0 bases and J 13 bases; nucleotides not matched to a gene: 7. Germline V gene sequence: CDR1 SGHAT, CDR2 FQNNGV. The CDR3 is 14 amino acids. The CDR3 DNA reads as TGTGCCAGCAGCTTAGAAGGACTAGCGTTTGACCAGTTCTTC. Protein sequence: CASSLEGLAFDQFF.

This chain connects TRBV28 to TRBJ2-7; 13 bases are a match to TRBD2. CDR1 is MDHEN and CDR2 is SYDVKM in the germline V gene. This CDR3 comprises 16 residues. Trimming at V came to 6 bases and at J to 0 bases, leaving 5 bases not matched to a gene. Here the CDR3 reads CASSSGLAGFSYEQYF. DNA of the CDR3: TGTGCCAGCAGCTCGGGACTAGCGGGATTCTCCTACGAGCAGTACTTC.

This clone was picked up a small number of times. The chain carries TRBV6-5 and TRBJ2-7; possibly TRBD1 for D (5 bases). Germline V gives CDR1 MNHEY, CDR2 SVGAGI. The germline V and J ends were trimmed by 8 bases and 1 base, with 9 bases remaining between them. The length of the CDR3 is 12 residues. The CDR3 nucleotides are TGTGCCAGCGGGGCGCTATCCTACGAGCAGTACTTC. Its translation is CASGALSYEQYF.

CDR3 nucleotides: TGTGCCAGCGCGACTAGCCCCGGGGAGCTGTTTTTT. Translation: CASATSPGELFF. The V gene is TRBV27, the J gene TRBJ2-2, with 7 bases that match TRBD2. The V and J ends lost 8 bases and 6 bases, in that order; junction bases with no gene match: 3. CDR1 and CDR2 from the germline V gene are MNHEY and SMNVEV (reference sequence). CDR3 length equals 12 residues.

The chain links TRBV5-4 to TRBJ2-7; D call uncertain. V lost 0 bases, J lost 0 bases, and 4 bases lay in between. CDR3 length equals 13 residues. CDR1 and CDR2 (germline): SGHNT, YYREEE (reference sequence). The CDR3 coding sequence is TGTGCCAGCAGCTTGGCCAGCTCCTACGAGCAGTACTTC. The encoded protein is CASSLASSYEQYF.